A few counts support the clone carrying this T cell receptor (beta chain). Its target is not known. These data belong to a study of beta chain features in type 1 diabetes. The V segment lost 3 bases and the J segment 6 bases; nucleotides outside the gene matches: 7. This CDR3 has 16 amino acids. CDR1 SGHDN and CDR2 FVKESK come from the germline V gene. Findings of the study overall: Amplification by PCR could prefer shorter templates, with the same effect in patients and controls.

Since all of the isolated RNA was reverse transcribed, expressed TCRB transcripts were what got sequenced. Method: immunoSEQ multiplex PCR; TCRdb's copy keeps in-frame clones and lacks some. Here the sample spans about 140,000 clones, 6.9% being singletons. The clonotype was recovered from a woman between 25 and 40 years old in good health. Sequencing was carried out using central memory CD4+ T cells from blood. The genes are TRBV14 and TRBJ2-2, with 10 positions matching TRBD2. CDR3 region: CASSHGAGGHPGELFF. The CDR3 DNA reads as TGTGCCAGCAGCCATGGAGCGGGAGGGCACCCCGGGGAGCTGTTTTTT.